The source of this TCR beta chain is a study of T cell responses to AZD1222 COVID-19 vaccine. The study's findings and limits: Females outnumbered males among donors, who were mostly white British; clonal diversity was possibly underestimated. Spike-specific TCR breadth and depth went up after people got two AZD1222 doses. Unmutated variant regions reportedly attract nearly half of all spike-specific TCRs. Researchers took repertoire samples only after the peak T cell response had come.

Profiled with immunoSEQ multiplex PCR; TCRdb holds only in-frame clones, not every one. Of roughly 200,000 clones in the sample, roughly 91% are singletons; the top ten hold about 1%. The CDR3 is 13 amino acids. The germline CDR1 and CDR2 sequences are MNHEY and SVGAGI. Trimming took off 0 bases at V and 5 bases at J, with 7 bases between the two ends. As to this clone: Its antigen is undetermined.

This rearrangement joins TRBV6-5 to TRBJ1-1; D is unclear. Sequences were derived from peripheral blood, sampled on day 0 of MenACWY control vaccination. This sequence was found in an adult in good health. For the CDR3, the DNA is TGTGCCAGCAGTTACTCATGGGAAACTGAAGCTTTCTTT. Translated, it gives CASSYSWETEAFF.